The 5 T cell receptor beta chains given below trace back to one sample, sequenced in a study of cytomegalovirus exposure and HLA in healthy donors. Researchers ran the PCR with 60 Vbeta and 13 Jbeta primers. Libraries were prepared by immunoSEQ multiplex PCR; TCRdb keeps only in-frame clonotypes and omits some of them. Among approximately 190,000 clones listed, 81% were seen once. Sequenced sample: PBMCs. These receptors originate from a man aged 50-60 years in good health and CMV-seronegative.

The chain's CDR3 is CASSLDTGGFTEAFF. CDR3 nucleotides: TGTGCCAGCAGCTTGGATACAGGGGGCTTTACTGAAGCTTTCTTT. V is TRBV5-8 and J is TRBJ1-1; 9 bases match TRBD1. Losses at the gene ends were 0 bases for V and 5 bases for J; bases not matched to a gene: 5. Germline V gene lookup returns CDR1 SGHTS and CDR2 YDEGEE. The CDR3 has 15 residues.

The chain joins TRBV27 to TRBJ2-1; 14 bases are shared with TRBD2. Germline V gene lookup returns CDR1 MNHEY and CDR2 SMNVEV (reference sequence). This CDR3 region has 18 residues. The ends lost 6 bases at V and 0 bases at J; junction bases unmatched: 7. As DNA, the CDR3 is TGTGCCAGCAGCGGACTAGCGGGGGGTCAGAGCTCCTACAATGAGCAGTTCTTC. It is translated as CASSGLAGGQSSYNEQFF.

The chain couples TRBV7-6 to TRBJ1-4; possibly TRBD1 for D (5 bases). The germline V gene encodes CDR1 SGHVS and CDR2 FNYEAQ. The V and J ends lost 4 bases and 8 bases respectively, with 11 bases between them. The CDR3 covers 13 residues. The CDR3 here is CASSSGLDEKLFF. CDR3 nucleotides: TGTGCCAGCAGCTCAGGGTTGGACGAAAAACTGTTTTTT. The complete variable domain, with remaining parts taken from reference TRBV7-6 and TRBJ1-4, reads GAGVSQSPRYKVTKRGQDVALRCDPISGHVSLYWYRQALGQGPEFLTYFNYEAQQDKSGLPNDRFSAERPEGSISTLTIQRTEQRDSAMYRCASSSGLDEKLFFGSGTQLSVL.

The CDR3 nucleotides are TGTGCCTGGAGTGCTTGGGACAGGGGGCGCTGGGGACAGCCCCAGCATTTT. It is translated as CAWSAWDRGRWGQPQHF. The chain uses TRBV30 and TRBJ1-5, with TRBD1 identical over 12 bases. Germline V lookup: CDR1 GTSNPN, CDR2 SVGIG (reference sequence). The CDR3 is made up of 17 amino acids. Trimming removed 1 base from V and 7 bases from J; junction bases left unmatched: 11.

The CDR3: CASSFRVGNQPQHF. The CDR3 nucleotides read TGTGCCAGCAGTTTCAGGGTAGGCAATCAGCCCCAGCATTTT. The chain couples TRBV6-1 to TRBJ1-5; possibly TRBD1 for D (5 bases). Germline V gives CDR1 MNHNS, CDR2 SASEGT. V lost 5 bases to trimming and J lost 2 bases, with 10 bases between them. The CDR3 is 14 amino acids.